The clone carrying this TCR beta chain was seen more than once but under ten times. Making the bulk TCR libraries relied on previously described methods and listed TCR primers. TCRdb ran MiXCR on the PCR reads and lists one entry per CDR3 protein. The sample has approximately 670,000 distinct CDR3 sequences, 15% to 20% seen once. The CDR3 extends over 19 amino acids. The V gene's germline CDR1 is SGHRS and CDR2 YFSETQ. V lost 0 bases and J lost 1, with 20 bases in between. The data originate from a study of molecular identifiers for immune sequencing clone quantification. Study-level information: In replicates, RNA from roughly 18,000 or 92,000 naive CD8 cells was split five ways, four sequenced.

With RNA at 10%, 30% or 50%, naive CD8 libraries came from around 20,000 to 990,000 sorted cells. The sorting of naive CD8 T cells used the CD8+CD4-CCR7+CD45RA+ phenotype. The sequence was obtained from a human donor in good health. Some libraries in this study had Jurkat cell RNA spiked in. This chain links TRBV5-1 with TRBJ2-1, with D perhaps matching TRBD2 (6 bases). Input material: naive CD8+ T cells from blood, with Jurkat cell RNA spiked in. Documented subset: FACS-sorted CD8+CD4-CCR7+CD45RA+ naive T cells. The CDR3 loop is CASSLGPLLGGISYNEQFF. CDR3 in DNA: TGCGCCAGCAGCTTGGGCCCCCTCCTTGGCGGGATATCCTACAATGAGCAGTTCTTC.